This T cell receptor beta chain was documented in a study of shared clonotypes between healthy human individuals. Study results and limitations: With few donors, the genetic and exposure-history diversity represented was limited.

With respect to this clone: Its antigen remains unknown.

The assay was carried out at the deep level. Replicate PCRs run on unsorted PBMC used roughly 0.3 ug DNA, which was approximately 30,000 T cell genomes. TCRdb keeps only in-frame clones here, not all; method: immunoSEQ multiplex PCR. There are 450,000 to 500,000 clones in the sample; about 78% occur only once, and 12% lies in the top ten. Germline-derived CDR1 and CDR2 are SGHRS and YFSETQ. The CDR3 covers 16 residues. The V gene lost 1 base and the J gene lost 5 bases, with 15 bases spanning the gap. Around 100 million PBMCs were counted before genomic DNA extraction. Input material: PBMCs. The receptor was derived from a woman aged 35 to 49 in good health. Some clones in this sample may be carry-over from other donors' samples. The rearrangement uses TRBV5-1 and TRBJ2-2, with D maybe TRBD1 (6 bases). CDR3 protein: CASSLSAGVRTGELFF. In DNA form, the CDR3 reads TGCGCCAGCAGCTTGTCGGCAGGGGTGAGGACCGGGGAGCTGTTTTTT.